The source of this TCR beta chain is a study of blood T cells in healthy people across ages. Study conclusions and caveats: As age increased, TCR beta diversity per million T cells fell in a roughly linear fashion. Unknown donor CMV status possibly confounded expanded clonotype changes.

Combining a sample-barcoded 5' primer with a J-beta primer mix, a second PCR ran for roughly 6 to 12 cycles. TCRdb redid the calling of the 5' RACE reads with MiXCR, one entry per CDR3 protein. The table lists about 1.8 million distinct CDR3 sequences, around half of them singletons. The CDR3 runs to 17 residues. Losses at the gene ends were 5 bases for V and 2 bases for J; bases not matched to a gene: 13. CDR1 is MDHEN, CDR2 SYDVKM, per germline. This clonotype was seen a handful of times. As yet, its antigen is unknown. The sequence derives from a middle-aged woman in good health. The material sequenced was blood. The J gene is TRBJ2-3, the V gene TRBV28, with 7 bases matching TRBD2. The CDR3 bases are TGTGCCAGCAGTGGGGGGAGCGGGGAGGAGGACACAGATACGCAGTATTTT. Its translation: CASSGGSGEEDTDTQYF.